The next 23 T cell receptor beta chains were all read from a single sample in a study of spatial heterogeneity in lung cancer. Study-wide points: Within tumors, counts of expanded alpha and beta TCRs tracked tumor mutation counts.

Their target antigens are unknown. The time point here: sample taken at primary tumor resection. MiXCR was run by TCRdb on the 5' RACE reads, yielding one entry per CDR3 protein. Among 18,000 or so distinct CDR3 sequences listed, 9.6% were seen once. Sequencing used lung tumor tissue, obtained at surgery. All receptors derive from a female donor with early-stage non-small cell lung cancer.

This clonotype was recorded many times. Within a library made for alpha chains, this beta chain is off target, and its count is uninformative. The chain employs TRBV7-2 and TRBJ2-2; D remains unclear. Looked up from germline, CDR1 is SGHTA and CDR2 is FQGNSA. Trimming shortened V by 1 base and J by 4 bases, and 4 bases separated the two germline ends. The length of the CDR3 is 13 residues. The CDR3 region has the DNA TGTGCCAGCAGCTTAGATGGCACCGGGGAGCTGTTTTTT. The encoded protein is CASSLDGTGELFF.

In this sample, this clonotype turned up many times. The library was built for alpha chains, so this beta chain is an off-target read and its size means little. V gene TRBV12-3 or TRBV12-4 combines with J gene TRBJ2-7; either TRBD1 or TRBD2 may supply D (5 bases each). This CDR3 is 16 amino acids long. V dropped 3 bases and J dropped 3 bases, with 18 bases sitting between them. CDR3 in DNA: TGTGCCAGCAGTTTGCTAGGTAGGGGCGGGTACTACGAGCAGTACTTC. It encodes CASSLLGRGGYYEQYF.

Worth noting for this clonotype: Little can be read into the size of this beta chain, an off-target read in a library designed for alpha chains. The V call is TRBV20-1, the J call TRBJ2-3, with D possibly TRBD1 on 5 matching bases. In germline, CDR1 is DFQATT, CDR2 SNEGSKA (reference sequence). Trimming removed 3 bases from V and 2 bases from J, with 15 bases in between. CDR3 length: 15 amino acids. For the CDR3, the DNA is TGCAGTGCTAGGGGGTCTCTAGGGGCCACAGATACGCAGTATTTT. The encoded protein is CSARGSLGATDTQYF.

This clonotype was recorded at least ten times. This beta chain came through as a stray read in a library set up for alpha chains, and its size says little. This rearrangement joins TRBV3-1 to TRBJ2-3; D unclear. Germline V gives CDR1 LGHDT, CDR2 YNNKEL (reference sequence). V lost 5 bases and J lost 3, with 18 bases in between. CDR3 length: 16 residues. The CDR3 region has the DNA TGTGCCAGCAGCGAGACTCGTGCCCGACCTACAGATACGCAGTATTTT. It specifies CASSETRARPTDTQYF.

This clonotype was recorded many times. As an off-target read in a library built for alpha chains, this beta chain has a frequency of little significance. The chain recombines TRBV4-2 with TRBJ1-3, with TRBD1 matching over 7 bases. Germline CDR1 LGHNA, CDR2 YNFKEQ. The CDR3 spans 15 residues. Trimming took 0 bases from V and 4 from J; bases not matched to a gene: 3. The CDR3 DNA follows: TGTGCCAGCAGCCAAGAACAGGGGCTGGGAAACACCATATATTTT. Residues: CASSQEQGLGNTIYF.

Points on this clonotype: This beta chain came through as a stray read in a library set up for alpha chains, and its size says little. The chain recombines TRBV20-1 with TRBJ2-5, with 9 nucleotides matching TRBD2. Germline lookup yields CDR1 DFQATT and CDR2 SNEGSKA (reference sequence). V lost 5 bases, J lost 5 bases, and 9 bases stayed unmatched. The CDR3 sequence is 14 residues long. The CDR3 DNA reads TGCAGTGCTGGCCGAAGCGGGGGGCAGGAGACCCAGTACTTC. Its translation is CSAGRSGGQETQYF.

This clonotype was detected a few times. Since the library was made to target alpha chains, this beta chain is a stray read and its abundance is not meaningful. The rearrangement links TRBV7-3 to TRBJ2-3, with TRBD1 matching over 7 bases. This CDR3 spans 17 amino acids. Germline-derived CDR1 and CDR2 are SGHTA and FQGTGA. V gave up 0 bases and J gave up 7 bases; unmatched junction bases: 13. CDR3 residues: CASSLTTGQGVGNTQYF. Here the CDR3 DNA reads TGTGCCAGCAGCTTAACGACAGGGCAGGGCGTAGGGAATACGCAGTATTTT. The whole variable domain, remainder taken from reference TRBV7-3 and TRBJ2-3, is GAGVSQTPSNKVTEKGKYVELRCDPISGHTALYWYRQSLGQGPEFLIYFQGTGAADDSGLPNDRFFAVRPEGSVSTLKIQRTERGDSAVYLCASSLTTGQGVGNTQYFGPGTRLTVL.

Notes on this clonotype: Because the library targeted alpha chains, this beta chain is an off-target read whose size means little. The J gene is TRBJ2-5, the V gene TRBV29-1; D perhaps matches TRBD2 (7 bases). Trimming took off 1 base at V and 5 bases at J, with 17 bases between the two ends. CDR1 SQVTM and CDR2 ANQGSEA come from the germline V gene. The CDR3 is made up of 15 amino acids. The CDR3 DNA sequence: TGCAGCGTTGAAGGGGGCGCGGGGGCCGGGGAGACCCAGTACTTC. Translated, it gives CSVEGGAGAGETQYF.

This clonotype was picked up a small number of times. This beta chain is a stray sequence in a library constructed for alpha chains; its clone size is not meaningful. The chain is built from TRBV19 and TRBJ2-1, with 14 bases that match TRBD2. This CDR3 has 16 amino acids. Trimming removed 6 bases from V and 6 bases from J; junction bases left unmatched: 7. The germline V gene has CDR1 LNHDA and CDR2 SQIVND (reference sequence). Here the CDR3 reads CASSATTSGGVNEQFF. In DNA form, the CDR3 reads TGTGCCAGTAGCGCCACGACTAGCGGGGGGGTCAATGAGCAGTTCTTC.

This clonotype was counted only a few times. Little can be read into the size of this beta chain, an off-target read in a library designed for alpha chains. The DNA for the CDR3 is TGTGCCAGCAGCCCGGGCGTTAGCGGGGGGGCGGAAGATACGCAGTATTTT. It is translated as CASSPGVSGGAEDTQYF. The chain joins TRBV7-2 to TRBJ2-3; TRBD2 matches 11 bases. CDR3 length: 17 residues. With 5 bases clipped from V and 5 bases from J, the junction kept 12 bases outside the gene matches. CDR1 is SGHTA and CDR2 is FQGNSA in the germline V gene. The variable domain in full, with the rest retrieved from reference TRBV7-2 and TRBJ2-3, is GAGVSQSPSNKVTEKGKDVELRCDPISGHTALYWYRQSLGQGLEFLIYFQGNSAPDKSGLPSDRFSAERTGGSVSTLTIQRTQQEDSAVYLCASSPGVSGGAEDTQYFGPGTRLTVL.

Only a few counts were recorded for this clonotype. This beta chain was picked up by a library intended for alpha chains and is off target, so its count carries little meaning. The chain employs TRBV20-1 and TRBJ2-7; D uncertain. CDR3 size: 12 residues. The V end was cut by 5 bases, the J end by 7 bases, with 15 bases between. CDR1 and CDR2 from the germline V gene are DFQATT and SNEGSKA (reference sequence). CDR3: CSARRPAGEQYF. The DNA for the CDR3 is TGCAGTGCTCGAAGACCGGCCGGGGAGCAGTACTTC.

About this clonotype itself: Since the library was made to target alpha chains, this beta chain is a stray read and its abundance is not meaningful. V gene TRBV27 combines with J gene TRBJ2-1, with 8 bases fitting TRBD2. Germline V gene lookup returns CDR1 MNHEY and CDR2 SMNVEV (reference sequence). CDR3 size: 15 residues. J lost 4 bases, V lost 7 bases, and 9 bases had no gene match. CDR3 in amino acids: CASTVSGSGYNEQFF. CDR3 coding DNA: TGTGCCAGCACCGTAAGCGGGAGCGGGTACAATGAGCAGTTCTTC.

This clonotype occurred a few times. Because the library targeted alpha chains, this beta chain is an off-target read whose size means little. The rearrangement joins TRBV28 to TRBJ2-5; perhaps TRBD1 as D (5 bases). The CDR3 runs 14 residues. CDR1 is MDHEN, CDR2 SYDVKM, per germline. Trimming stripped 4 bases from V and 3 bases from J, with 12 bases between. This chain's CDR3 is CASSSSRQKETQYF. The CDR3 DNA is TGTGCCAGCAGTTCCTCGAGACAGAAAGAGACCCAGTACTTC. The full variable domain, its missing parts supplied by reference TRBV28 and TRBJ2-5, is DVKVTQSSRYLVKRTGEKVFLECVQDMDHENMFWYRQDPGLGLRLIYFSYDVKMKEKGDIPEGYSVSREKKERFSLILESASTNQTSMYLCASSSSRQKETQYFGPGTRLLVL.

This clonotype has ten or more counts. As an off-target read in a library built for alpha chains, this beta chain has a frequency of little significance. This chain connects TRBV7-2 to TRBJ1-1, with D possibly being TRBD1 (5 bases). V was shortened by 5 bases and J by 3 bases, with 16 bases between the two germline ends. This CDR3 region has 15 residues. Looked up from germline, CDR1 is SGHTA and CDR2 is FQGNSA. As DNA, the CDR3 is TGTGCCAGCAGCCCCCGCCGGGGGACGTACACTGAAGCTTTCTTT. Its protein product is CASSPRRGTYTEAFF.

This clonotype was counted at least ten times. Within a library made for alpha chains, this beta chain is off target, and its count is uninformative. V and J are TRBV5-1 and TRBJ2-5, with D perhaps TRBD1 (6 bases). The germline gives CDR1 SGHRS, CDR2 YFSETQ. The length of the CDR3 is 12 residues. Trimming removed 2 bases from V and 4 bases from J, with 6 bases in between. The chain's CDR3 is CASSFRGETQYF. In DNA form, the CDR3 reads TGCGCCAGCAGCTTCAGGGGAGAGACCCAGTACTTC.

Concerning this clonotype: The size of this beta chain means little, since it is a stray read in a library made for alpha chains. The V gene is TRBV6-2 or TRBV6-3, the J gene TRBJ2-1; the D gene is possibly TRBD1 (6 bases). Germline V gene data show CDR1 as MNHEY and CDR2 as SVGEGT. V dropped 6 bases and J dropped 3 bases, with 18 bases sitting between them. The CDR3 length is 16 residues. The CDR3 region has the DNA TGTGCCAGCAGCGACGTCGGGGACACCCTCTACAATGAGCAGTTCTTC. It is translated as CASSDVGDTLYNEQFF.

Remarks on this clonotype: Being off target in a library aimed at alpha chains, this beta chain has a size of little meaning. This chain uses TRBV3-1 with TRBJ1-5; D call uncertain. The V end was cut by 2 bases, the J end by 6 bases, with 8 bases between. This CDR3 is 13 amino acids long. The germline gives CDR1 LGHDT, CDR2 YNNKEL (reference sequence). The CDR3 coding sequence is TGTGCCAGCAGCCAAACTGAGCGTCAGCCCCAGCATTTT. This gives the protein CASSQTERQPQHF.

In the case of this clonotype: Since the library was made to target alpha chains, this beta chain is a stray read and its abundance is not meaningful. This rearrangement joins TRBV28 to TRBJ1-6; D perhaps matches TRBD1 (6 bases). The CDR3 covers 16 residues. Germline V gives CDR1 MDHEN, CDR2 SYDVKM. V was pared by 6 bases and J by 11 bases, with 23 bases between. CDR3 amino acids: CASSPGGAGVRTPLHF. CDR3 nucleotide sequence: TGTGCCAGCAGCCCCGGGGGGGCAGGGGTACGGACACCCCTCCACTTT.

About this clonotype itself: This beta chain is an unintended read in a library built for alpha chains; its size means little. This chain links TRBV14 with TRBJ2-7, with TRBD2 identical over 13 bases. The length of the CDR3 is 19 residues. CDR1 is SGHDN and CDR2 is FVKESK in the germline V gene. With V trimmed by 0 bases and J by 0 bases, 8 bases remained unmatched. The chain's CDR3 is CASSQDWRTSGGNSYEQYF. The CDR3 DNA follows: TGTGCCAGCAGCCAAGATTGGAGGACTAGCGGGGGAAACTCCTACGAGCAGTACTTC.

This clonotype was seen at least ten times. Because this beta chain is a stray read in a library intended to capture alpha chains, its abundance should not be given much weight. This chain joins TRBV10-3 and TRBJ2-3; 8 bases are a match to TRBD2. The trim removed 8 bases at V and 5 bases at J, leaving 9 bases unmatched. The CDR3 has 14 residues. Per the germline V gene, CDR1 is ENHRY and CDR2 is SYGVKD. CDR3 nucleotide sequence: TGTGCCATCCGCCGGGAGGGGCAGGTAGATACGCAGTATTTT. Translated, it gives CAIRREGQVDTQYF.

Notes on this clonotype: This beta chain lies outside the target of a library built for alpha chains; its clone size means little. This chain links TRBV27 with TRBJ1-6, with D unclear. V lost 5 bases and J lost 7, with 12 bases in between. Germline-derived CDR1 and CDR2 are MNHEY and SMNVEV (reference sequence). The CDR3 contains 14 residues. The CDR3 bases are TGTGCCAGCAGTATTGCTACGGGGAATTCACCCCTCCACTTT. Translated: CASSIATGNSPLHF.

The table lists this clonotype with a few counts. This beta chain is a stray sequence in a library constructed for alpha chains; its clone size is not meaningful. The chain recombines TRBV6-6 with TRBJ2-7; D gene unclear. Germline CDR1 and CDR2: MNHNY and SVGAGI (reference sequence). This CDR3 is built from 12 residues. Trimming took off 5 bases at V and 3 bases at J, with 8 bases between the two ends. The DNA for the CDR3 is TGTGCCAGCAGTAGGGAAAACTACGAGCAGTACTTC. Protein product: CASSRENYEQYF.

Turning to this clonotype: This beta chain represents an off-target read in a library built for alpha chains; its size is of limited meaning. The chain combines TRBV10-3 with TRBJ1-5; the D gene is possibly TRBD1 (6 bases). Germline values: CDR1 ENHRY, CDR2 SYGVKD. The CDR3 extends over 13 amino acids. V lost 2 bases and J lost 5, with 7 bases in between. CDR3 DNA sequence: TGTGCCATCAGTGAGGCAGGGGATCAGCCCCAGCATTTT. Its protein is CAISEAGDQPQHF.